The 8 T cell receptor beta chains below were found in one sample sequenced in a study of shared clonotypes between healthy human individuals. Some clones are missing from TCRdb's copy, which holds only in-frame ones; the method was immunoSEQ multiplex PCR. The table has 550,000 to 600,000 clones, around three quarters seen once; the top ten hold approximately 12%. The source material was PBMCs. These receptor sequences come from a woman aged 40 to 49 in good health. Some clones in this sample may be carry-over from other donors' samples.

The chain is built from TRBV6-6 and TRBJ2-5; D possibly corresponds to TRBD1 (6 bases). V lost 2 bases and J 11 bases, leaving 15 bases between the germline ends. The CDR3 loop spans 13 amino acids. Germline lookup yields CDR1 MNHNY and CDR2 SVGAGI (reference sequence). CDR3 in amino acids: CASSYVGAREQYF. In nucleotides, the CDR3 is TGTGCCAGCAGTTACGTGGGGGCGCGAGAGCAGTACTTC.

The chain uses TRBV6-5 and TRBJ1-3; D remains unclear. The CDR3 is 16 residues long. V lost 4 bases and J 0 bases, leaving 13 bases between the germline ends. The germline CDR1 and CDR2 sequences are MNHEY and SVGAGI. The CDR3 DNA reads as TGTGCCAGCAGTTCAGTATTAATAAGCTCTGGAAACACCATATATTTT. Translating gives CASSSVLISSGNTIYF.

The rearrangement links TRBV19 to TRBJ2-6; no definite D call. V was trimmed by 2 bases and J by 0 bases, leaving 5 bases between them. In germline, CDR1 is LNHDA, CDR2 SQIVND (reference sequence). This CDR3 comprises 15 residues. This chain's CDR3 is CASSIPPSGANVLTF. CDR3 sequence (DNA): TGTGCCAGTAGTATACCCCCCTCTGGGGCCAACGTCCTGACTTTC.

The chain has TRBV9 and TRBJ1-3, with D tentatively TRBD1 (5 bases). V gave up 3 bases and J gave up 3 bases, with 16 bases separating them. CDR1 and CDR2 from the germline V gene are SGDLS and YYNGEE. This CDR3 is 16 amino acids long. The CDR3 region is CASSEFPRGDGNTIYF. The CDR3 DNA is TGTGCCAGCAGCGAGTTCCCCCGGGGGGATGGAAACACCATATATTTT.

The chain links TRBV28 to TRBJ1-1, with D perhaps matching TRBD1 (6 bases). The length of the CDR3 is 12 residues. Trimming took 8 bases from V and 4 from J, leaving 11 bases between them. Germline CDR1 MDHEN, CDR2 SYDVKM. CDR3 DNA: TGTGCCAGCCTACTAGGGGGCACTGAAGCTTTCTTT. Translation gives CASLLGGTEAFF.

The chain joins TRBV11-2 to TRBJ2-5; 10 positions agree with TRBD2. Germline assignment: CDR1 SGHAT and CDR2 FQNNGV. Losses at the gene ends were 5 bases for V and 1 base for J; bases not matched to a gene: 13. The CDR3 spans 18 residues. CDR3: CASSLLGGTSGVQETQYF. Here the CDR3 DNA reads TGTGCCAGCAGCCTTCTGGGGGGTACTAGCGGGGTCCAAGAGACCCAGTACTTC.

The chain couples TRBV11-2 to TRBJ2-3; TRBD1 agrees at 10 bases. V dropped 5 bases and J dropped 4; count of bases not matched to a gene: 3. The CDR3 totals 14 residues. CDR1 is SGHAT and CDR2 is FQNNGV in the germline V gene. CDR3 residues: CASSPDRGSDTQYF. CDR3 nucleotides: TGTGCCAGCAGCCCGGACAGGGGGTCAGATACGCAGTATTTT.

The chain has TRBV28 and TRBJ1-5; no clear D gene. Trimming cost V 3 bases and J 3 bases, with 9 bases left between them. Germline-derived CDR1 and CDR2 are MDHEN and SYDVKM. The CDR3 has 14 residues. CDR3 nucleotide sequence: TGTGCCAGCAGTTTCCCGAATTCCAATCAGCCCCAGCATTTT. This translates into CASSFPNSNQPQHF.